The 26 T cell receptor beta chains listed next were all sequenced from one sample in a study of beta chain features in type 1 diabetes. TCRB transcripts that were expressed got sequenced, as all of the isolated RNA had been reverse transcribed. TCRdb's copy holds only in-frame clones and misses some; the assay was immunoSEQ multiplex PCR. The sample has hundreds of thousands of clones, 8% seen once. Sequences were obtained from central memory CD4+ T cells from blood. The source is a woman aged 18-29 years in good health.

A few counts support this clone. The rearrangement links TRBV10-3 to TRBJ1-1; TRBD1 matches 7 bases. The V segment lost 6 bases and the J segment 5 bases; nucleotides outside the gene matches: 15. The CDR3 extends over 16 amino acids. The germline V gene has CDR1 ENHRY and CDR2 SYGVKD. DNA of the CDR3: TGTGCCATCAGCGAAAGGACAGGTGGAACCGTTACTGAAGCTTTCTTT. This gives the protein CAISERTGGTVTEAFF.

This chain connects TRBV4-1 to TRBJ2-1; 11 bases agree with TRBD1. Germline lookup yields CDR1 MGHRA and CDR2 YSYEKL. This CDR3 has 16 residues. Trimming cost V 4 bases and J 11 bases; bases outside gene matches: 13. CDR3 amino acids: CASSRVGTGGQNQQFF. CDR3 sequence (DNA): TGCGCCAGCAGCCGAGTCGGGACAGGGGGACAAAATCAGCAGTTCTTC.

V gene TRBV4-3 combines with J gene TRBJ2-3; D gene unclear. Germline assignment: CDR1 LGHNA and CDR2 YSLEER. The CDR3 sequence is 13 residues long. Trimming cost V 3 bases and J 7 bases, with 11 bases left between them. CDR3 amino acids: CASSQERRNTQYF. The CDR3 nucleotides read TGCGCCAGCAGCCAGGAACGTCGGAATACGCAGTATTTT.

The V call is TRBV7-9, the J call TRBJ2-5; TRBD2 agrees at 8 bases. Germline trimming cut 3 bases from V and 7 bases from J; bases unmatched to any gene: 1. The CDR3 totals 12 residues. Germline assignment: CDR1 SEHNR and CDR2 FQNEAQ (reference sequence). The CDR3 DNA reads TGTGCCAGCAGCTTGCGGGAGGTGACCCAGTACTTC. This sequence encodes CASSLREVTQYF.

CDR3 residues: CASRSAGLGDTQYF. Written as DNA, the CDR3 is TGTGCCAGCAGGTCAGCGGGACTGGGAGATACGCAGTATTTT. The chain has TRBV28 and TRBJ2-3; 7 bases map to TRBD2. V trimming: 6 bases; J trimming: 5 bases; junction bases outside the gene matches: 8. Germline loops: CDR1 MDHEN, CDR2 SYDVKM. This CDR3 has 14 residues.

The V call is TRBV29-1, the J call TRBJ1-1; TRBD1 matches 8 bases. Germline trimming cut 5 bases from V and 4 bases from J; bases unmatched to any gene: 9. The germline V gene encodes CDR1 SQVTM and CDR2 ANQGSEA. The CDR3 consists of 14 residues. CDR3 residues: CSVRQGAQSTEAFF. Written as DNA, the CDR3 is TGCAGCGTTCGCCAGGGGGCGCAGAGCACTGAAGCTTTCTTT.

The gene calls are TRBV11-1 and TRBJ2-7; D is uncertain. V was trimmed by 5 bases and J by 3 bases, leaving 11 bases between them. Per germline, CDR1 SGHAT and CDR2 FQDESV (reference sequence). The CDR3 totals 13 residues. The CDR3 DNA sequence: TGTGCCAGCAGCCTCTTCCCAGGCTACGAGCAGTACTTC. The encoded protein is CASSLFPGYEQYF. The variable domain in full, with the rest retrieved from reference TRBV11-1 and TRBJ2-7, is EAEVAQSPRYKITEKSQAVAFWCDPISGHATLYWYRQILGQGPELLVQFQDESVVDDSQLPKDRFSAERLKGVDSTLKIQPAELGDSAMYLCASSLFPGYEQYFGPGTRLTVT.

As to this clone: The identical CDR3 is also encoded by other nucleotide sequences in the sample. The chain links TRBV28 to TRBJ2-3; no clear D. The CDR3 runs 12 residues. The germline V gene has CDR1 MDHEN and CDR2 SYDVKM. The V gene lost 5 bases and the J gene lost 2 bases, with 5 bases spanning the gap. CDR3 in DNA: TGTGCCAGCAGTCTGGTCACAGATACGCAGTATTTT. It codes for CASSLVTDTQYF. Variable domain in full (rest from reference TRBV28 and TRBJ2-3): DVKVTQSSRYLVKRTGEKVFLECVQDMDHENMFWYRQDPGLGLRLIYFSYDVKMKEKGDIPEGYSVSREKKERFSLILESASTNQTSMYLCASSLVTDTQYFGPGTRLTVL.

This clone was seen at least ten times. The gene calls are TRBV27 and TRBJ2-3; the D gene is possibly TRBD2 (6 bases). The V gene lost 4 bases and the J gene lost 6 bases, with 11 bases spanning the gap. This CDR3 spans 13 amino acids. Germline values: CDR1 MNHEY, CDR2 SMNVEV (reference sequence). CDR3 bases: TGTGCCAGCAGTTCCCTCACTAGCGATACGCAGTATTTT. Protein: CASSSLTSDTQYF.

The genes are TRBV5-1 and TRBJ2-3, with TRBD2 matching over 8 bases. The V gene's germline CDR1 is SGHRS and CDR2 YFSETQ. Trimming cost V 2 bases and J 4 bases; bases outside gene matches: 6. This CDR3 has 15 amino acids. CDR3 in amino acids: CASSFSGIGPDTQYF. Here the CDR3 DNA reads TGCGCCAGCAGCTTTAGCGGGATTGGTCCAGATACGCAGTATTTT.

This clone appeared many times. The rearrangement links TRBV25-1 to TRBJ2-1; no clear D. Germline values: CDR1 MGHDK, CDR2 SYGVNS. The CDR3 is 11 amino acids. The germline V and J ends were trimmed by 3 bases and 6 bases, with 3 bases remaining between them. The CDR3 spells CASSDFNEQFF. CDR3 DNA: TGTGCCAGCAGTGACTTCAATGAGCAGTTCTTC.

This clone was recorded once. The V and J genes are TRBV18 and TRBJ1-1; D gene unclear. Germline CDR1 and CDR2: KGHSH and LQKENI. CDR3 length: 11 residues. With 3 bases removed from V and 8 bases from J, the gap between germline ends came to 7 bases. The CDR3 here is CASSPMDEAFF. The CDR3 nucleotides read TGTGCCAGCTCACCCATGGACGAAGCTTTCTTT. Full variable domain (remainder filled in from reference TRBV18 and TRBJ1-1): NAGVMQNPRHLVRRRGQEARLRCSPMKGHSHVYWYRQLPEEGLKFMVYLQKENIIDESGMPKERFSAEFPKEGPSILRIQQVVRGDSAAYFCASSPMDEAFFGQGTRLTVV.

This clone was counted only a few times. The chain uses TRBV4-2 and TRBJ2-5; 11 bases are shared with TRBD2. Germline CDR1 reads LGHNA; CDR2 reads YNFKEQ. J was trimmed by 9 bases and V by 4 bases; bases with no gene match: 10. The CDR3 totals 15 residues. DNA of the CDR3: TGTGCCAGCAGCCCCGGGACTAGCGGATATGAAGCCCAGTACTTC. As protein: CASSPGTSGYEAQYF.

The rearrangement links TRBV4-3 to TRBJ1-6; perhaps TRBD1 as D (5 bases). The CDR3 has 14 residues. The ends were cut back, 1 base at V and 6 bases at J, with 7 bases in the middle. CDR1 is LGHNA, CDR2 YSLEER, per germline. The CDR3 here is CASSQGGSNSPLHF. DNA for the CDR3: TGCGCCAGCAGCCAAGGGGGGAGTAATTCACCCCTCCACTTT.

The table lists this clone with many counts. The chain joins TRBV18 to TRBJ2-1; D is perhaps TRBD2 (5 bases). The CDR3 sequence is 16 residues long. CDR1 is KGHSH, CDR2 LQKENI, per germline. V was cut by 3 bases and J by 6 bases, with 18 bases left in between. The CDR3 sequence: CASSPGLSKKANEQFF. In DNA, the CDR3 is TGTGCCAGCTCACCCGGACTCTCTAAAAAGGCCAATGAGCAGTTCTTC.

The chain is built from TRBV11-1 and TRBJ2-3; maybe TRBD2 (5 bases). This CDR3 contains 15 residues. Looked up from germline, CDR1 is SGHAT and CDR2 is FQDESV (reference sequence). V was pared by 5 bases and J by 0 bases, with 12 bases between. CDR3 amino acids: CASSPDFTSTDTQYF. The CDR3 DNA sequence: TGTGCCAGCAGCCCGGACTTTACTAGCACAGATACGCAGTATTTT.

This clone was picked up a small number of times. The rearrangement joins TRBV20-1 to TRBJ2-5; the D is unclear. In germline, CDR1 is DFQATT, CDR2 SNEGSKA (reference sequence). This CDR3 region has 11 residues. Trimming cost V 6 bases and J 2 bases, with 7 bases left between them. In DNA form, the CDR3 reads TGCAGTGCCCCCCGGCAAGAGACCCAGTACTTC. This codes for CSAPRQETQYF.

V is TRBV4-3 and J is TRBJ1-2; no clear D gene. The CDR3 spans 16 residues. V was cut by 0 bases and J by 4 bases, with 15 bases left in between. Germline V gene data show CDR1 as LGHNA and CDR2 as YSLEER. The CDR3 reads CASSQEQPQAAYGYTF. CDR3 DNA sequence: TGCGCCAGCAGCCAAGAGCAGCCCCAGGCCGCCTATGGCTACACCTTC.

This clone was counted once. The rearrangement uses TRBV7-6 and TRBJ1-1, with D uncertain. V was pared by 2 bases and J by 2 bases, with 6 bases between. Germline assignment: CDR1 SGHVS and CDR2 FNYEAQ. The CDR3 length is 13 residues. CDR3: CASSLSRNTEAFF. DNA of the CDR3: TGTGCCAGCAGCTTATCTAGAAACACTGAAGCTTTCTTT.

This clone was counted only a few times. The chain is built from TRBV7-2 and TRBJ2-1, with D perhaps matching TRBD1 (5 bases). This CDR3 has 13 amino acids. Germline-derived CDR1 and CDR2 are SGHTA and FQGNSA. The V gene lost 2 bases and the J gene lost 5 bases, with 7 bases spanning the gap. CDR3 nucleotide sequence: TGTGCCAGCAGCTTATCAGGGAACAATGAGCAGTTCTTC. Protein sequence: CASSLSGNNEQFF. Based on the CDR3 plus reference TRBV7-2 and TRBJ2-1, the full variable domain is GAGVSQSPSNKVTEKGKDVELRCDPISGHTALYWYRQSLGQGLEFLIYFQGNSAPDKSGLPSDRFSAERTGGSVSTLTIQRTQQEDSAVYLCASSLSGNNEQFFGPGTRLTVL.

The chain combines TRBV6-5 with TRBJ1-5; 8 bases line up with TRBD1. CDR1 and CDR2 (germline): MNHEY, SVGAGI. The CDR3 has 15 amino acids. The ends lost 2 bases at V and 4 bases at J; junction bases unmatched: 4. CDR3 DNA sequence: TGTGCCAGCAGTTACACCGACAGGGGTAATCAGCCCCAGCATTTT. Protein product: CASSYTDRGNQPQHF.

This clone was recorded a few times. The chain couples TRBV7-2 to TRBJ2-5; 10 bases are a match to TRBD1. The CDR3 runs 15 residues. V dropped 5 bases and J dropped 5; count of bases not matched to a gene: 8. Per germline, CDR1 SGHTA and CDR2 FQGNSA. The DNA of the CDR3 is TGTGCCAGCAGCCTAAGACAGGGGGCCTGGGAGACCCAGTACTTC. This codes for CASSLRQGAWETQYF.

This clone has only a few counts. Written as DNA, the CDR3 is TGTGCCAGCAGCTTATTTCGGACAGGGGCCACCGGGGAGCTGTTTTTT. Translation gives CASSLFRTGATGELFF. The chain has TRBV7-2 and TRBJ2-2, with 9 bases matching TRBD1. J lost 4 bases, V lost 2 bases, and 5 bases had no gene match. From germline, CDR1 is SGHTA and CDR2 FQGNSA. The CDR3 contains 16 residues.

This clone was picked up a small number of times. CDR3: CASMAELAGTGELFF. DNA of the CDR3: TGTGCCAGCATGGCGGAGCTAGCGGGCACCGGGGAGCTGTTTTTT. The V gene is TRBV6-6, the J gene TRBJ2-2; TRBD2 matches 8 bases. The germline CDR1 and CDR2 sequences are MNHNY and SVGAGI (reference sequence). V shed 7 bases, J shed 4 bases, and the junction held 8 bases outside the gene matches. The CDR3 has 15 residues.

CDR3 DNA sequence: TGTGCCAGCAGCTTGGGTGGGCTAGCGGGTTCCAAAAACATTCAGTACTTC. Its translation is CASSLGGLAGSKNIQYF. The chain employs TRBV7-9 and TRBJ2-4, with 8 nucleotides matching TRBD2. Germline V CDR1 and CDR2: SEHNR, FQNEAQ (reference sequence). The length of the CDR3 is 17 residues. V trimming: 3 bases; J trimming: 2 bases; junction bases outside the gene matches: 9.

The rearrangement uses TRBV6-1 and TRBJ1-2; D is ambiguous. Germline V gene lookup returns CDR1 MNHNS and CDR2 SASEGT. This CDR3 has 12 amino acids. Trimming took 3 bases from V and 3 from J, leaving 5 bases between them. CDR3 DNA: TGTGCCAGCAGTGAGAAGGACTATGGCTACACCTTC. Encoded protein: CASSEKDYGYTF.